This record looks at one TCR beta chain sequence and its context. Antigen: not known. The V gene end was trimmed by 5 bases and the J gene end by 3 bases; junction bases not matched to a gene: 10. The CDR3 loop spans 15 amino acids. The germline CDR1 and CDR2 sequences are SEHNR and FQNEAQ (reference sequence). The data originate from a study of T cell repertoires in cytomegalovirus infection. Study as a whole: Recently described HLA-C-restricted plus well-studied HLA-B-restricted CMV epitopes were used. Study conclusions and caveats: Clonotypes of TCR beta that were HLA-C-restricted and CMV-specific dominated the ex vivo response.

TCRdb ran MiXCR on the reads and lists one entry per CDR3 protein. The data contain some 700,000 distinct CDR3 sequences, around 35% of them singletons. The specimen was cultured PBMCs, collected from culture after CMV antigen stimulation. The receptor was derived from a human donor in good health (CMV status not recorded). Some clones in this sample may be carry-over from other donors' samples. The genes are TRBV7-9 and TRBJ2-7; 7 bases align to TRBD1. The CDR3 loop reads CASSLRQGSFYEQYF. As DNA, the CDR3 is TGTGCCAGCAGCCTAAGACAGGGAAGTTTCTACGAGCAGTACTTC.